A selection of T cell receptor beta chains follows, all from one sample in a study of T-cell memory formation after mild COVID-19. TCRdb reprocessed the 5' RACE reads via MiXCR and lists one record per CDR3 protein. The sample contains fewer than 400,000 distinct CDR3 sequences, about 17% of which appear only once. The specimen was PBMCs or a T cell subset sorted from them (not recorded which). The origin of the receptors is a man aged 18 to 29 who had mild COVID-19 (a few samples of this study predate the infection). Cell type and time point are not known. CDR3s include the opening cysteine and the closing phenylalanine or tryptophan. The order of the fields is V gene, J gene, CDR3 length, CDR3 protein.

TRBV28	TRBJ1-5	12	CASRSGGQPQHF
TRBV4-1	TRBJ2-2	17	CASSQNPGTVNTGELFF
TRBV7-2	TRBJ2-1	16	CASSPIGLALHNEQFF
TRBV7-2	TRBJ2-1	15	CASSRTGDTYNEQLF
TRBV18	TRBJ2-1	14	CASSPRTGENEQFF
TRBV5-1	TRBJ1-1	15	CASSRDRPRDTEAFF
TRBV7-9	TRBJ2-1	15	CASSPKVRERNEQFF
TRBV5-1	TRBJ2-7	13	CASSLVPGYEQYF
TRBV7-2	TRBJ2-3	15	CASRPPGGHTDTQYF
TRBV20-1	TRBJ2-2	18	CSASRPRQRPMGAGELFF
TRBV12-3/TRBV12-4	TRBJ2-1	14	CASSLRGGLGEQFF
TRBV5-1	TRBJ2-5	16	CASSLVPSGTQETQYF
TRBV4-1	TRBJ2-1	17	CASSQEMSAASYNEQFF
TRBV15	TRBJ2-5	15	CATSDGGQGLPTQYF
TRBV10-2	TRBJ2-5	15	CASSEPPGLGETQYF
TRBV9	TRBJ1-1	14	CASSPQGYNTEAFF
TRBV12-3/TRBV12-4	TRBJ1-2	13	CASSPITVNGYTF
TRBV4-1	TRBJ2-1	16	CASSEQPAGGYNEQFF
TRBV12-3/TRBV12-4	TRBJ2-3	18	CASSTRDRGRSRADTQYF
TRBV29-1	TRBJ2-6	13	CSGQGPGANVLTF
TRBV6-1	TRBJ1-3	16	CASSETSTGAGNTIYF
TRBV4-2	TRBJ2-1	15	CASSHGLAGVNEQFF
TRBV20-1	TRBJ1-1	16	CSASLVAPNRGTEAFF
TRBV5-1	TRBJ1-1	15	CASTLRGRGGTEAFF
TRBV5-6	TRBJ1-2	14	CASSLVGGRSGYTF
TRBV11-2	TRBJ1-6	14	CASSSNRGRPPLHF
TRBV6-6	TRBJ2-5	15	CASSYSRGAQETQYF
TRBV29-1	TRBJ2-1	12	CSVGRGYNEQFF
TRBV5-1	TRBJ2-2	16	CASSFLEGEGTGELFF
TRBV6-5	TRBJ2-2	15	CASSSSGTGAGELFF
TRBV18	TRBJ1-1	14	CASSGQTGETEAFF
TRBV5-1	TRBJ2-2	14	CASSETGYTGELFF
TRBV7-6	TRBJ2-5	15	CASSLLETGVGTQYF
TRBV15	TRBJ2-5	15	CATSRRDPDLETQYF
TRBV4-3	TRBJ2-4	15	CASSQVGGPRDIQYF
TRBV4-1	TRBJ2-1	14	CASSHPGQADEQFF
TRBV24-1	TRBJ2-2	13	CATKLGDTGELFF
TRBV5-1	TRBJ2-3	15	CASSLEQGNTDTQYF
TRBV2	TRBJ2-4	13	CASSEPGPNIQYF
TRBV24-1	TRBJ1-3	16	CATSDFDGPSGNTIYF